This TCR beta chain is drawn from a study of cytomegalovirus exposure and HLA in healthy donors. This CDR3 contains 16 residues. Germline V gene lookup returns CDR1 LNHDA and CDR2 SQIVND (reference sequence). The V and J ends lost 7 bases and 1 base respectively, with 17 bases between them. PCR amplification relied on 60 Vbeta primers (plus 13 Jbeta primers). In the original processing: Later analysis identified tens of millions of unique TCR beta chains, approximately 11 million shared. TCRdb's copy holds only in-frame clones and misses some; the assay was immunoSEQ multiplex PCR. V and J calls and clone size are given by that table; D and trimming were obtained from the DNA. Here the sample spans 150,000 to 200,000 clones, 65% to 85% being singletons.

The chain employs TRBV19 and TRBJ1-5; D not certain. The origin of this receptor is a woman younger than 45 in good health and CMV-seropositive. The specimen sequenced was PBMCs. The CDR3 loop reads CASTSFGISSNQPQHF. In nucleotides, the CDR3 is TGTGCCAGTACCTCATTCGGGATCTCAAGCAATCAGCCCCAGCATTTT.